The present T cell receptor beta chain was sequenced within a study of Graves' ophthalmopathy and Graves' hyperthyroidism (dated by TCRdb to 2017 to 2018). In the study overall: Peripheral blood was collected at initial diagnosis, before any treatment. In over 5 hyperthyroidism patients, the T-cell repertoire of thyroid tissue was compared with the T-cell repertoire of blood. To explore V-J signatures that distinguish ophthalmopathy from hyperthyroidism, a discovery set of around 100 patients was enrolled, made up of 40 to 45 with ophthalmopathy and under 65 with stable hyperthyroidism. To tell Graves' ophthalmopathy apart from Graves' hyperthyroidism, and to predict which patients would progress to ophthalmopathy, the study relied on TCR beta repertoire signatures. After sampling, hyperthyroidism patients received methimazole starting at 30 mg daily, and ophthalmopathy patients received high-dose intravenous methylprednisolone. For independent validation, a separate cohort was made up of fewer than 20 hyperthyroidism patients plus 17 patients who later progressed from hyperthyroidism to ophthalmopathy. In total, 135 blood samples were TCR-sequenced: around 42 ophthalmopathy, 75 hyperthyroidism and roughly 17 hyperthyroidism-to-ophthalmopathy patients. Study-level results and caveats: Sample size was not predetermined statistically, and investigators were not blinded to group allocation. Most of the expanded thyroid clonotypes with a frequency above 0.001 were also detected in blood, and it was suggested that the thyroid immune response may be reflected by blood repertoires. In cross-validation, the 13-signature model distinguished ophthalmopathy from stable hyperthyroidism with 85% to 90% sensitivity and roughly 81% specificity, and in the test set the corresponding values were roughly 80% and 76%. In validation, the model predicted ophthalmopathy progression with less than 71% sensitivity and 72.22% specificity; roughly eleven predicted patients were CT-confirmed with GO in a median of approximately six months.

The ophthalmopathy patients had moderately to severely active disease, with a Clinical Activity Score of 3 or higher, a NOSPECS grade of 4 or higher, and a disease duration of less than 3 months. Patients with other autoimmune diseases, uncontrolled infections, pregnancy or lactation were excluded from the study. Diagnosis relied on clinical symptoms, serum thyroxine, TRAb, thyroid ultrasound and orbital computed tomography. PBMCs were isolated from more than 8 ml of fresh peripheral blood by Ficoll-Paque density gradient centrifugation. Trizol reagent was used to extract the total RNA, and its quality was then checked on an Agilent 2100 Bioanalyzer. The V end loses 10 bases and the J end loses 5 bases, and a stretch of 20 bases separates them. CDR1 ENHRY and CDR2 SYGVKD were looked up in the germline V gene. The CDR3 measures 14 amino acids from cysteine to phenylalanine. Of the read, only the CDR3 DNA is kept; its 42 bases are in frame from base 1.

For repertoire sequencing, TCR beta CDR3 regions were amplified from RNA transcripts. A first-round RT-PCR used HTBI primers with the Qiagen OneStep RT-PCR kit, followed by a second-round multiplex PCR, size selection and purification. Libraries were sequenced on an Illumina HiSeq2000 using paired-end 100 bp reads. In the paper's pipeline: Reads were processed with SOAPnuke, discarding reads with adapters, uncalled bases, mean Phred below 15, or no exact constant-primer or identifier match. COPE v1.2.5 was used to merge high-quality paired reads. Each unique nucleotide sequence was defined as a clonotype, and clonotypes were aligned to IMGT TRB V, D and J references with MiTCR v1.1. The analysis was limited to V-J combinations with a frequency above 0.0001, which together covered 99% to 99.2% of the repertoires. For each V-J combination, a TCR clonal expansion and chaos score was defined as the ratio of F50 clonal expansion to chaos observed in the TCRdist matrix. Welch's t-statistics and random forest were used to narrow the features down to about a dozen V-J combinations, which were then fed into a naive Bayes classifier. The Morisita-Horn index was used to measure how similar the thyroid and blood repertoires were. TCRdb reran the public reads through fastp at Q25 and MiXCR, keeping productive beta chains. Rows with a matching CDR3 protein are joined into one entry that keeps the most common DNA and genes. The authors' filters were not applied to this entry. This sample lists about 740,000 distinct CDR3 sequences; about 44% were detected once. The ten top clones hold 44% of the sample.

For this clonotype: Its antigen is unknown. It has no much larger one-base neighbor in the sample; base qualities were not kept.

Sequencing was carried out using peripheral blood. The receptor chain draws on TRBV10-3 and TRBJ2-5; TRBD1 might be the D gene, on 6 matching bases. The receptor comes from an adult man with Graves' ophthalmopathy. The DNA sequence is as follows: TGTGCCACCAGGGGATTCGGTCTGACGGAGACCCAGTACTTC. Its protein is CATRGFGLTETQYF.